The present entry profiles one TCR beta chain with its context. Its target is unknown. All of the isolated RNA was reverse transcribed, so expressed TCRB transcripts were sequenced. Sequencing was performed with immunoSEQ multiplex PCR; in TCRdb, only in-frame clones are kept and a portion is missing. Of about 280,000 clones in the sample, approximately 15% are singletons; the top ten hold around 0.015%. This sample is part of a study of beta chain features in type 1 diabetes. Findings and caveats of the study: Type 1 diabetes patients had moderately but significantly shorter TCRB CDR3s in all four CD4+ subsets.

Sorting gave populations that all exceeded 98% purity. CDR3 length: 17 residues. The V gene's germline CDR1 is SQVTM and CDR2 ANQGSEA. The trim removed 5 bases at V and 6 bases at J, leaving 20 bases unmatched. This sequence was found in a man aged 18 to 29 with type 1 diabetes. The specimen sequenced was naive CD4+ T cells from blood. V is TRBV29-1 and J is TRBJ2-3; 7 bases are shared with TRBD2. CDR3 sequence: CSVQRITAGDWTDTQYF. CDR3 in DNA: TGCAGCGTTCAACGGATAACCGCGGGGGATTGGACGGATACGCAGTATTTT.